This TCR beta chain is from a study of T cell clonotyping in hematopoietic cell transplantation. About the study: Cytoreduction preceded collection of pretransplant recipient samples.

The method was immunoSEQ multiplex PCR; TCRdb's version includes in-frame clones alone and lacks a portion of them. In the table there are fewer than 25,000 clones, roughly 90% of which are singletons. The CDR3 is made up of 12 amino acids. V was clipped by 3 bases and J by 6 bases; unmatched bases: 1. Per the germline V gene, CDR1 is MNHEY and CDR2 is SMNVEV (reference sequence). Regarding time point: recipient sample about 28 days before transplant, after cytoreduction. This sequence originates from a man aged 18-30 years with biphenotypic leukemia. Some clones in this sample may be carry-over from other donors' samples. J is TRBJ1-1 and V is TRBV27; 7 bases are a match to TRBD1. The sequences come from peripheral blood mononuclear cells, collected before stem cell transplant. The DNA for the CDR3 is TGTGCCAGCAGTTTTACAGGGGCTGAAGCTTTCTTT. It is translated as CASSFTGAEAFF.